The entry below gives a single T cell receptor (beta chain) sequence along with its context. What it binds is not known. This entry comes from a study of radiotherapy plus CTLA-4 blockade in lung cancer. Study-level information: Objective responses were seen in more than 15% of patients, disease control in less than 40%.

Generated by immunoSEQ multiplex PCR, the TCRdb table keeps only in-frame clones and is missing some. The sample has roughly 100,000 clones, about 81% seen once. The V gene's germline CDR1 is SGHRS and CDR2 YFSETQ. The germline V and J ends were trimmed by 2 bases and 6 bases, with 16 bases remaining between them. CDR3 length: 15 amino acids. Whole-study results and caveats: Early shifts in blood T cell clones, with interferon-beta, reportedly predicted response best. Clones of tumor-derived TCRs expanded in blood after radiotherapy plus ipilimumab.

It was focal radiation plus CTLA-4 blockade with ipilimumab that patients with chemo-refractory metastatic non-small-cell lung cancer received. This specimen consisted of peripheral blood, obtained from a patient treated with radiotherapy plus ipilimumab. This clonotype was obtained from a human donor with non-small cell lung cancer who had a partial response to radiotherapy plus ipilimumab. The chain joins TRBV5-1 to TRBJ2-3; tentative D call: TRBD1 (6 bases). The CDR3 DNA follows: TGCGCCAGCAGCTTATTGGGATCCCAGGGGGATACGCAGTATTTT. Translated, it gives CASSLLGSQGDTQYF.